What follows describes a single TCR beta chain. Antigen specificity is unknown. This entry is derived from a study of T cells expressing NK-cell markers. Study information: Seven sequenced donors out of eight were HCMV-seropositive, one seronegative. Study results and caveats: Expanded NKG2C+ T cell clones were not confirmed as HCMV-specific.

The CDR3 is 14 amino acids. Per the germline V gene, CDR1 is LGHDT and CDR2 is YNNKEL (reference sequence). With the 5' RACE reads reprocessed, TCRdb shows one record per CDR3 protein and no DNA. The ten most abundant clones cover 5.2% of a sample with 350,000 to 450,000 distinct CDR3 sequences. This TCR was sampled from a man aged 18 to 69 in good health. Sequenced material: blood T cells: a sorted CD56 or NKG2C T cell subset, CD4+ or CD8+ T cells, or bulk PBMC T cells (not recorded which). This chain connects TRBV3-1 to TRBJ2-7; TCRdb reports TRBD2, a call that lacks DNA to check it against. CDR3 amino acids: CASQPAGRSYEQYF.